The 13 T cell receptor beta chains presented below share a single source sample, sequenced in a study of Ad26.COV2.S vaccination and SARS-CoV-2 variants. Profiled with immunoSEQ multiplex PCR; TCRdb holds only in-frame clones, not every one. The sample has about 350,000 clones, just over 90% seen once. The sample consisted of peripheral blood, taken after recovery from COVID-19. The receptors derive from a human donor who had recovered from COVID-19.

The chain is built from TRBV7-9 and TRBJ2-7, with 10 bases that match TRBD1. This CDR3 spans 16 amino acids. The germline V gene encodes CDR1 SEHNR and CDR2 FQNEAQ (reference sequence). The V gene end was trimmed by 5 bases and the J gene end by 1 base; junction bases not matched to a gene: 8. CDR3 protein: CASSHTGTGDSYEQYF. The CDR3 DNA follows: TGTGCCAGCAGCCACACCGGGACAGGGGATTCCTACGAGCAGTACTTC.

This sequence joins TRBV7-8 and TRBJ1-1; D gene uncertain. Trimming removed 5 bases at V and 0 bases at J, with 16 bases between. This CDR3 has 16 amino acids. Germline V gene data show CDR1 as SGHVS and CDR2 as FQNEAQ. The CDR3 nucleotides read TGTGCCAGCAGCCGATTCTCTAACAGTATGAACACTGAAGCTTTCTTT. It specifies CASSRFSNSMNTEAFF.

V gene TRBV7-8 combines with J gene TRBJ2-7; perhaps D is TRBD1 or TRBD2 (6 bases each). Trimming took 4 bases from V and 0 from J, leaving 22 bases between them. This CDR3 region has 18 residues. CDR1 and CDR2 (germline): SGHVS, FQNEAQ. CDR3 protein: CASSSGGRGRGLSYEQYF. The CDR3 region has the DNA TGTGCCAGCAGCTCCGGCGGTCGTGGCAGGGGACTCTCCTACGAGCAGTACTTC.

This clone has only one observation. The V and J genes are TRBV6-1 and TRBJ2-1, with D perhaps TRBD1 or TRBD2 (5 bases each). Trimming took 2 bases from V and 0 from J, leaving 11 bases between them. This CDR3 is 16 amino acids long. Per the germline V gene, CDR1 is MNHNS and CDR2 is SASEGT. The CDR3 coding sequence is TGTGCCAGCAGTGAATGGGACGGAGACTCCTACAATGAGCAGTTCTTC. As protein: CASSEWDGDSYNEQFF.

The chain couples TRBV3-1 (or the pseudogene TRBV3-2) to TRBJ2-1; D remains unclear. In germline, CDR1 is LGHDT, CDR2 YNNKEL (reference sequence). Trimming pared 0 bases from V and 8 bases from J, leaving 14 bases between. The CDR3 extends over 15 amino acids. The CDR3 bases are TGTGCCAGCAGCCAAGATCTAAGTTCGTGGGATGAGCAGTTCTTC. This encodes CASSQDLSSWDEQFF.

The chain links TRBV13 to TRBJ2-3, with TRBD1 as a possible D gene (5 bases). Germline V gives CDR1 PRHDT, CDR2 FYEKMQ (reference sequence). CDR3 size: 14 residues. Trimming removed 5 bases from V and 6 bases from J, with 15 bases in between. The CDR3 DNA reads as TGTGCCAGCAGCCCCACCTGGGGCGATGATACGCAGTATTTT. Its translation: CASSPTWGDDTQYF.

V is TRBV11-2 and J is TRBJ2-1; TRBD1 aligns across 8 bases. Germline values: CDR1 SGHAT, CDR2 FQNNGV. V was clipped by 5 bases and J by 7 bases; unmatched bases: 7. The CDR3 spans 14 residues. The CDR3 nucleotides are TGTGCCAGCAGCCGAACCAGACAGGGGAATGAGCAGTTCTTC. As protein: CASSRTRQGNEQFF. Filled out from reference TRBV11-2 and TRBJ2-1, the complete variable domain reads EAGVAQSPRYKIIEKRQSVAFWCNPISGHATLYWYQQILGQGPKLLIQFQNNGVVDDSQLPKDRFSAERLKGVDSTLKIQPAKLEDSAVYLCASSRTRQGNEQFFGPGTRLTVL.

This chain uses TRBV19 with TRBJ1-1; TRBD1 matches at 8 bases. V lost 6 bases, J lost 0 bases, and 9 bases stayed unmatched. CDR1 and CDR2 (germline): LNHDA, SQIVND (reference sequence). This CDR3 region has 16 residues. The CDR3 sequence: CASRVGQGLMNTEAFF. In DNA form, the CDR3 reads TGTGCCAGTAGGGTTGGACAGGGATTAATGAACACTGAAGCTTTCTTT.

The chain has TRBV19 and TRBJ1-2; 10 nucleotides agree with TRBD1. Germline lookup yields CDR1 LNHDA and CDR2 SQIVND (reference sequence). This CDR3 region has 15 residues. Trimming cost V 7 bases and J 6 bases; bases outside gene matches: 11. The CDR3 bases are TGTGCCAGTAAGGTTGGGGACAGGGGTTTTCATGGCTACACCTTC. Its translation: CASKVGDRGFHGYTF.

V and J are TRBV25-1 and TRBJ1-4; 9 bases are a match to TRBD1. The CDR3 has 15 residues. Germline V gene sequence: CDR1 MGHDK, CDR2 SYGVNS. V lost 10 bases, J lost 5 bases, and 11 bases stayed unmatched. The CDR3 here is CATRSTGTGNEKLFF. The CDR3 DNA is TGTGCCACCCGATCGACCGGGACAGGGAATGAAAAACTGTTTTTT.

The chain links TRBV11-2 to TRBJ1-1, with TRBD1 matching over 8 bases. Germline assignment: CDR1 SGHAT and CDR2 FQNNGV. V lost 5 bases to trimming and J lost 9 bases; unmatched junction nucleotides: 11. This CDR3 is built from 14 residues. CDR3: CASSTRADRVKAFF. For the CDR3, the DNA is TGTGCCAGCAGCACGCGAGCGGACAGGGTAAAAGCTTTCTTT.

This chain uses TRBV5-1 with TRBJ2-3, with D maybe TRBD2 (7 bases). V was trimmed by 6 bases and J by 2 bases, leaving 13 bases between them. The CDR3 runs to 14 residues. Germline CDR1 reads SGHRS; CDR2 reads YFSETQ. CDR3 bases: TGCGCCAGCACGGGGGGCCAATCCACAGATACGCAGTATTTT. Translation gives CASTGGQSTDTQYF.

The table lists this clone with a few counts. This sequence joins TRBV16 and TRBJ1-5, with unresolved D. This CDR3 has 16 residues. The germline V and J ends were trimmed by 2 bases and 2 bases, with 13 bases remaining between them. Germline V CDR1 and CDR2: KGHSY, FQNENV. CDR3 DNA: TGTGCCAGCAGCCAAGGGTGGGCCGGGGGCAATCAGCCCCAGCATTTT. It yields the protein CASSQGWAGGNQPQHF.